The clone carrying this T cell receptor beta chain was counted at least ten times. Its specificity is unknown. The sample belongs to a study of neurological immune-mediated disorders. Whole-study results and caveats: Private repertoires in all groups were suggested by the finding that expanded clones across subjects shared no CDR3 amino acid sequences.

Synthesis of cDNA was performed by 5'RACE using 10-nucleotide random UMIs. TCRdb itself ran the 5' RACE reads through MiXCR, one entry per CDR3 protein. The sample has 65,000 to 80,000 distinct CDR3 sequences, 15% to 20% seen once; the top ten hold roughly 14%. Healthy controls were blood bank volunteers in Maryland, USA. For the unsorted libraries, 2 million PBMCs stored at -80 C served as input. V was trimmed by 5 bases and J by 0 bases, leaving 7 bases between them. Germline loops: CDR1 SGHRS, CDR2 YFSETQ. There are 13 residues in the CDR3. The TCR sequence derives from a woman in her thirties or forties in good health. The chain joins TRBV5-1 to TRBJ2-3; D is ambiguous. Sequencing was performed on PBMCs. The CDR3 nucleotides are TGCGCCAGCAGGGCCGGAAGCACAGATACGCAGTATTTT. Protein sequence: CASRAGSTDTQYF.